This paragraph reports one TCR beta chain. The data were obtained in a study of T cells in tuberculosis. Time point in this sample: new active TB diagnosis, blood taken before or within 7 days of starting treatment. V lost 8 bases and J lost 4, with 15 bases in between. Germline CDR1 SNHLY, CDR2 FYNNEI. The CDR3 sequence is 14 residues long. The repertoire was sequenced with immunoSEQ multiplex PCR; TCRdb's copy has only in-frame clones and lacks some. The sample comprises roughly 34,000 clones, nearly 90% of which are singletons, and over 5% rests with the top ten. The origin of this receptor is an adult with tuberculosis. Material: PBMCs, obtained at tuberculosis diagnosis. V gene TRBV2 combines with J gene TRBJ2-1; a weak D match, TRBD2 (5 bases). The CDR3 is CASSSSPSYNEQFF. For the CDR3, the DNA is TGTGCCAGCTCCTCTAGCCCGTCGTACAATGAGCAGTTCTTC.